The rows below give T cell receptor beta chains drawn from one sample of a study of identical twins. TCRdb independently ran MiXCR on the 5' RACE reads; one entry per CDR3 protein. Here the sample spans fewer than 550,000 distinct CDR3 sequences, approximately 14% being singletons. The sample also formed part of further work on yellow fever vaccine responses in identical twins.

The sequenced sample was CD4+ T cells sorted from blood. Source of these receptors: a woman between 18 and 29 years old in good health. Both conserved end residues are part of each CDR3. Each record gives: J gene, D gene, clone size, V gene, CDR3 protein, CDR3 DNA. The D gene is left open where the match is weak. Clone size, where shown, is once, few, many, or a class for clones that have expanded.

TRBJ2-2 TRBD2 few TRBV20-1 CSARLRTSGSRELFF TGCAGTGCTAGGCTAAGGACTAGCGGGAGTCGGGAGCTGTTTTTT
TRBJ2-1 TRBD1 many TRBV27 CASGQGDYNEQFF TGTGCCAGCGGACAGGGAGACTACAATGAGCAGTTCTTC
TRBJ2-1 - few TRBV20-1 CSAKSLGNEQFF TGCAGTGCTAAGTCACTGGGCAATGAGCAGTTCTTC
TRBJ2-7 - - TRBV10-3 CAISEQGEQYF TGTGCCATCAGTGAACAGGGAGAGCAGTACTTC
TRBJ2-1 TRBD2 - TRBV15 CATSDRTSGGTYNEQFF TGTGCCACCAGCGACCGGACTAGCGGAGGAACCTACAATGAGCAGTTCTTC
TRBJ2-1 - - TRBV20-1 CSAIWRKFNNEQFF TGCAGTGCTATCTGGCGGAAATTCAACAATGAGCAGTTCTTC
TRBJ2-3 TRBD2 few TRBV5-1 CASSLAWRGASGTDTQYF TGCGCCAGCAGCTTGGCGTGGCGGGGGGCATCCGGCACAGATACGCAGTATTTT
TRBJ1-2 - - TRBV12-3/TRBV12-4 CASSETGYGYTF TGTGCCAGCAGTGAGACGGGATATGGCTACACCTTC
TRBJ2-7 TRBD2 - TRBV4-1 CASSQEGLATRGEQYF TGCGCCAGCAGCCAAGAGGGACTAGCGACGAGGGGCGAGCAGTACTTC
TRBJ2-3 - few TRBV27 CASSLSNPGTDTQYF TGTGCCAGCAGTTTATCTAACCCAGGAACAGATACGCAGTATTTT
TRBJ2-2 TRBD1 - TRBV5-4 CASSLATGQGKPNTGELFF TGTGCCAGCAGCTTGGCTACGGGACAGGGGAAACCGAACACCGGGGAGCTGTTTTTT
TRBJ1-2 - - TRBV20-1 CSAWGPGSTYGYTF TGCAGTGCTTGGGGGCCAGGGAGTACCTATGGCTACACCTTC
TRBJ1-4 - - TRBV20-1 CSVQAGNEKLFF TGCAGTGTTCAGGCGGGGAATGAAAAACTGTTTTTT
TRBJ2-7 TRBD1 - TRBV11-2 CASSKTQQGTYEQYF TGTGCCAGCAGCAAGACCCAACAGGGGACCTACGAGCAGTACTTC
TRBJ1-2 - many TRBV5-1 CASSPTMSNYGYTF TGCGCCAGCAGCCCTACGATGTCGAACTATGGCTACACCTTC
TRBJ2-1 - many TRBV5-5 CASRGGGGRESYNEQFF TGTGCCAGCCGAGGCGGGGGCGGGAGAGAGTCCTACAATGAGCAGTTCTTC
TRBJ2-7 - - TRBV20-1 CSAAHGGGEQYF TGCAGTGCAGCCCATGGGGGTGGCGAGCAGTACTTC
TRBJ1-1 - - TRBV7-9 CASSLTEGEAFF TGTGCCAGCAGCTTGACCGAGGGTGAAGCTTTCTTT
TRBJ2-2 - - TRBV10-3 CAISESTSFNTGELFF TGTGCCATCAGTGAGTCCACTAGCTTCAACACCGGGGAGCTGTTTTTT
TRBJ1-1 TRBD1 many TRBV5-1 CASSKGQGSARTEAFF TGCGCCAGCAGCAAAGGACAGGGATCGGCTCGCACTGAAGCTTTCTTT
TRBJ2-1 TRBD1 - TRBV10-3 CAIRGGGQGVRNEQFF TGTGCCATCAGGGGTGGGGGACAGGGAGTCAGGAATGAGCAGTTCTTC
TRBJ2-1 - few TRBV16 CASSPLAARGPKRERRYEQFF TGTGCCAGCAGCCCCCTCGCTGCCAGGGGGCCTAAGCGGGAGAGGAGGTATGAGCAGTTCTTC
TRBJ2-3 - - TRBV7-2 CASMGRGSGTDTQYF TGTGCCAGCATGGGCCGGGGGTCGGGCACAGATACGCAGTATTTT
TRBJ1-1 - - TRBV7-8 CASSLVGSMNTEAFF TGTGCCAGCAGCTTAGTCGGCAGCATGAACACTGAAGCTTTCTTT
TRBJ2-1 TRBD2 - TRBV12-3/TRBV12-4 CASSLSGGWNNEQFF TGTGCCAGCAGTTTAAGCGGGGGTTGGAACAATGAGCAGTTCTTC
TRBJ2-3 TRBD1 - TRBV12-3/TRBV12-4 CASRLSRGFDTQYF TGTGCCAGCAGACTTAGCAGGGGGTTTGATACGCAGTATTTT
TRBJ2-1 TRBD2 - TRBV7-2 CASSRGTSGTNNEQFF TGTGCCAGCAGCCGAGGGACTAGCGGGACTAACAATGAGCAGTTCTTC
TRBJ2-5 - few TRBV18 CASSPPNGGRQETQYF TGTGCCAGCTCACCACCGAACGGGGGTCGACAAGAGACCCAGTACTTC
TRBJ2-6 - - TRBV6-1 CASISGYSGANVLTF TGTGCCAGCATCTCCGGTTACTCTGGGGCCAACGTCCTGACTTTC
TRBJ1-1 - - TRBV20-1 CSASWGGRITEAFF TGCAGTGCTAGTTGGGGAGGACGGATCACTGAAGCTTTCTTT
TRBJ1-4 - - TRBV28 CASSLSWYEKLFF TGTGCCAGCAGTTTATCCTGGTATGAAAAACTGTTTTTT
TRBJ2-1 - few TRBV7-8 CASSELGNEQFF TGTGCCAGCAGCGAACTAGGTAATGAGCAGTTCTTC
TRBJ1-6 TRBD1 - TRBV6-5 CASSYGYTGDRNSPLHF TGTGCCAGCAGTTACGGTTACACGGGGGACAGAAATTCACCCCTCCACTTT
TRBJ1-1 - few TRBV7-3 CASSLGNARTAFF TGTGCCAGCAGCTTAGGAAACGCCCGGACGGCTTTCTTT
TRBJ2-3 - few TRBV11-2 CASSLERHATDTQYF TGTGCCAGCAGCTTAGAACGACATGCCACAGATACGCAGTATTTT
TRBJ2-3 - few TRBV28 CASSLPVSFTDTQYF TGTGCCAGCAGTTTACCAGTTTCATTCACAGATACGCAGTATTTT
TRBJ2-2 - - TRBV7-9 CASSLGSGATGELFF TGTGCCAGCAGCTTAGGGTCAGGGGCCACCGGGGAGCTGTTTTTT
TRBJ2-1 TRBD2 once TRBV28 CASSLGSGGARNEQFF TGTGCCAGCAGTTTAGGGAGCGGGGGGGCGCGGAATGAGCAGTTCTTC
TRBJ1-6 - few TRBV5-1 CASSLAWVNSPLHF TGCGCCAGCAGCTTGGCCTGGGTGAATTCACCCCTCCACTTT
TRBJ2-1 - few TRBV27 CASALGRTKSFTYNEQFF TGTGCCAGCGCCTTAGGGAGGACCAAATCGTTTACCTACAATGAGCAGTTCTTC
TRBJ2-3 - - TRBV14 CASSQGDRDTQYF TGTGCCAGCAGCCAAGGAGACAGAGATACGCAGTATTTT
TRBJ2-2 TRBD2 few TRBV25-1 CASSDRGSIRTGELFF TGTGCCAGCAGTGATCGCGGGAGTATACGCACCGGGGAGCTGTTTTTT
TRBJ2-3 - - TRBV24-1 CATSSPGPGTDTQYF TGTGCCACCTCCTCCCCCGGGCCCGGCACAGATACGCAGTATTTT
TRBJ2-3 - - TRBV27 CASRLGGVGNTQYF TGTGCCAGCAGATTAGGAGGCGTAGGGAATACGCAGTATTTT
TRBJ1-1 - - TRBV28 CASRPEYTEAFF TGTGCCAGCAGGCCAGAGTACACTGAAGCTTTCTTT
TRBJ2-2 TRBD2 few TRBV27 CASSLSSGTRTSGELFF TGTGCCAGCAGTTTATCGTCCGGGACTAGGACGTCCGGGGAGCTGTTTTTT
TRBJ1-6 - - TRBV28 CATRSPGNSPLHF TGTGCCACCAGGAGCCCGGGTAATTCACCCCTCCACTTT
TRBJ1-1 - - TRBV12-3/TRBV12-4 CASSLARGAYTEAFF TGTGCCAGCAGTTTAGCGCGCGGGGCCTACACTGAAGCTTTCTTT
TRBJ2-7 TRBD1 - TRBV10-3 CAISGQGQGRYEQYF TGTGCCATCAGTGGGCAGGGACAGGGGCGCTACGAGCAGTACTTC
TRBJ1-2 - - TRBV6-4 CASNPTGDANYGYTF TGTGCCAGCAACCCGACAGGAGATGCTAACTATGGCTACACCTTC